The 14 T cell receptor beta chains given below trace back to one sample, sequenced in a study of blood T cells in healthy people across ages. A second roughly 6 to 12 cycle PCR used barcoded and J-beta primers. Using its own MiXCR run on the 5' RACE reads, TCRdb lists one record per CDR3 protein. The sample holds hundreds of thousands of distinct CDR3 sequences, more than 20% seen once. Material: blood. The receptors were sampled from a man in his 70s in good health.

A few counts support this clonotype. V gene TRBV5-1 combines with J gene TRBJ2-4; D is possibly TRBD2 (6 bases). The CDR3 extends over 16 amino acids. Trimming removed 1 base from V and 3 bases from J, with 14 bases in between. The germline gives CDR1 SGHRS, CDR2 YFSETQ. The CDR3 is CASSLSGDLVKNIQYF. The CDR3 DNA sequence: TGCGCCAGCAGCTTGTCGGGGGATTTGGTCAAAAACATTCAGTACTTC.

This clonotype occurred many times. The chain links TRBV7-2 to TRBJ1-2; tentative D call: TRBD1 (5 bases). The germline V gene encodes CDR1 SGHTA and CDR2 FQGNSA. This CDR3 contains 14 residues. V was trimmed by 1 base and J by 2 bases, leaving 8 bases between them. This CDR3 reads CASSLGGENYGYTF. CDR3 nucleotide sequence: TGTGCCAGCAGCTTAGGGGGGGAGAACTATGGCTACACCTTC. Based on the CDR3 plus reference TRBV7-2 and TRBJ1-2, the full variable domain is GAGVSQSPSNKVTEKGKDVELRCDPISGHTALYWYRQSLGQGLEFLIYFQGNSAPDKSGLPSDRFSAERTGGSVSTLTIQRTQQEDSAVYLCASSLGGENYGYTFGSGTRLTVV.

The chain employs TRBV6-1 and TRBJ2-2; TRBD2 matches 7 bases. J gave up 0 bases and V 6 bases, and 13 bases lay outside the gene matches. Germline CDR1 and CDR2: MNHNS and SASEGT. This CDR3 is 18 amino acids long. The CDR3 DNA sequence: TGTGCCAGCAGGCCCGGGGCTAGCGGATACGCGAACACCGGGGAGCTGTTTTTT. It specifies CASRPGASGYANTGELFF.

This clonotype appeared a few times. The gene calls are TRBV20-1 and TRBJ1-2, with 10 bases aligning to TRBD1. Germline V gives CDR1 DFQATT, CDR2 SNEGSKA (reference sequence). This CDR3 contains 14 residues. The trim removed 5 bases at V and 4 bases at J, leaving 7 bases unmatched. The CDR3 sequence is CSASRRTGGYGYTF. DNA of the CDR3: TGCAGTGCTTCCCGGCGGACAGGGGGCTATGGCTACACCTTC.

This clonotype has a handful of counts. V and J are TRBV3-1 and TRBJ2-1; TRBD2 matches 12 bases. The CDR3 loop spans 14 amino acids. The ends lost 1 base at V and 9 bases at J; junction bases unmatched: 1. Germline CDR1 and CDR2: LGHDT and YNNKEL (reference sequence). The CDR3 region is CASSQATSGSEQFF. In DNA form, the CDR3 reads TGTGCCAGCAGCCAAGCGACTAGCGGGAGTGAGCAGTTCTTC.

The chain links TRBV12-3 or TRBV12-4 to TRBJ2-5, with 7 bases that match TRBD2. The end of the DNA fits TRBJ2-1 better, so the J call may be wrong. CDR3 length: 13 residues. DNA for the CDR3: TGTGCCAGCCACCCCGGACTAGACAATGAGCAGTTCTTC. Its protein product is CASHPGLDNEQFF.

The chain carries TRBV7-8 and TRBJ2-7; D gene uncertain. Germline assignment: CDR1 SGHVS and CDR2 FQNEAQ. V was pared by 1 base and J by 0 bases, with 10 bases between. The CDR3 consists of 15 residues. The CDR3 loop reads CASSLGVGNSYEQYF. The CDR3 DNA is TGTGCCAGCAGCTTAGGGGTGGGAAACTCCTACGAGCAGTACTTC.

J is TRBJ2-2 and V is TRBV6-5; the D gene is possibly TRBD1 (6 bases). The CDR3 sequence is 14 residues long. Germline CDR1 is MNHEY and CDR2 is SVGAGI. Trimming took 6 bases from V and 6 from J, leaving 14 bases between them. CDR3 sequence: CASRIGQTAGELFF. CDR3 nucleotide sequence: TGTGCCAGCAGAATCGGACAGACGGCCGGGGAGCTGTTTTTT.

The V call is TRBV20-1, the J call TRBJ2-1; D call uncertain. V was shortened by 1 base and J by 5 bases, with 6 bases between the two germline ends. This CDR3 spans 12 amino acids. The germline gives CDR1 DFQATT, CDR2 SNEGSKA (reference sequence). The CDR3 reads CSARGINNEQFF. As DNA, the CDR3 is TGCAGTGCTAGAGGGATAAACAATGAGCAGTTCTTC.

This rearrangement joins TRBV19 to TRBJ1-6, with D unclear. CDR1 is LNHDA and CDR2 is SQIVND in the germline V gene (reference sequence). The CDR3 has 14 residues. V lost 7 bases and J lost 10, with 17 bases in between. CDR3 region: CASTQTGGWSPLHF. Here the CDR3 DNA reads TGTGCCAGTACCCAGACGGGCGGTTGGTCACCCCTCCACTTT.

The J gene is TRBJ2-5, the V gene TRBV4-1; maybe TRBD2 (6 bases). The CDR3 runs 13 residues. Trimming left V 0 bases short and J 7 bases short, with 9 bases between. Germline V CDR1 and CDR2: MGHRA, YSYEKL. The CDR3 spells CASSQEGGWTQYF. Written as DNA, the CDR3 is TGCGCCAGCAGCCAAGAGGGAGGTTGGACCCAGTACTTC.

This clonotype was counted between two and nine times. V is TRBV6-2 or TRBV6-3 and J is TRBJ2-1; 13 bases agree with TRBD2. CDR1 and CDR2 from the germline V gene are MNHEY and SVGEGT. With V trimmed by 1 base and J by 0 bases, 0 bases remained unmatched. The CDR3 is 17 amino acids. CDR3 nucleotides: TGTGCCAGCAGTTACTGGACTAGCGGGAGCTCCTACAATGAGCAGTTCTTC. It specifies CASSYWTSGSSYNEQFF.

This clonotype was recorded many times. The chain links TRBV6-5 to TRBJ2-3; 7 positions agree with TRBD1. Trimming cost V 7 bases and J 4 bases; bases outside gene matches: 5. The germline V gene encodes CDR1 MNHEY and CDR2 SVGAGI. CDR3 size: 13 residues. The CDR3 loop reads CASMRGQADTQYF. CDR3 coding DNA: TGTGCCAGCATGAGGGGGCAGGCAGATACGCAGTATTTT.

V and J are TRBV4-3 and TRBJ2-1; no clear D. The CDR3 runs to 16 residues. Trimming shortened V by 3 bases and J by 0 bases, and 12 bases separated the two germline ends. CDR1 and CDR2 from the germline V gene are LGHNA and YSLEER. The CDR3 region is CASSHRAMGSYNEQFF. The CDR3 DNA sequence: TGCGCCAGCAGCCATCGCGCCATGGGCTCCTACAATGAGCAGTTCTTC.